This T cell receptor beta chain is drawn from a study of cytomegalovirus exposure and HLA in healthy donors. Turning to this clone: The antigen remains unidentified.

General study findings and limits: That first-cohort TCR clusters tended to co-occur in the 130 or so validation repertoires was found in a later analysis. The study put 150 or so TCR beta chains on its list as cytomegalovirus-associated. Most TCR sequences were uncommon, yet certain public TCRs appeared in many donors.

Measured with immunoSEQ multiplex PCR; TCRdb has only the in-frame clones, and not every one. This sample yields approximately 81,000 clones, of which 85% to 95% are seen a single time; about 0.68% belongs to the top ten. The germline V gene encodes CDR1 SEHNR and CDR2 FQNEAQ (reference sequence). This CDR3 is built from 15 residues. The trim removed 3 bases at V and 3 bases at J, leaving 8 bases unmatched. This chain joins TRBV7-9 and TRBJ2-7; TRBD1 aligns across 7 bases. The TCR was taken from a man younger than 35 in good health and CMV-seronegative. Sequencing was done on a sample of PBMCs. This chain's CDR3 is CASSFPGQSYYEQYF. The CDR3 DNA is TGTGCCAGCAGCTTCCCGGGACAGTCATACTACGAGCAGTACTTC.